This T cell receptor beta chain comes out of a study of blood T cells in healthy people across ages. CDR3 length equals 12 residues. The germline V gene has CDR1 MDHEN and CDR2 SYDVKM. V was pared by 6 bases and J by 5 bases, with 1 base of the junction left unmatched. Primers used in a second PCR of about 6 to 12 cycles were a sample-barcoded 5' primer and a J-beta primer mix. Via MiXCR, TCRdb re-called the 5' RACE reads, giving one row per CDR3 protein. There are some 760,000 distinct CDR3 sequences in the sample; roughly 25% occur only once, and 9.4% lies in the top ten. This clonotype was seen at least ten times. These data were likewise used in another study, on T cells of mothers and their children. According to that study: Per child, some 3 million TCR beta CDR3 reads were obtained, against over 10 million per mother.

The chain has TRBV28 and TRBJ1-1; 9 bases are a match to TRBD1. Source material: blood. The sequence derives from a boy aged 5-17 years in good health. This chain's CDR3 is CASRTGGTEAFF. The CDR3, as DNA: TGTGCCAGCAGGACAGGGGGGACTGAAGCTTTCTTT.